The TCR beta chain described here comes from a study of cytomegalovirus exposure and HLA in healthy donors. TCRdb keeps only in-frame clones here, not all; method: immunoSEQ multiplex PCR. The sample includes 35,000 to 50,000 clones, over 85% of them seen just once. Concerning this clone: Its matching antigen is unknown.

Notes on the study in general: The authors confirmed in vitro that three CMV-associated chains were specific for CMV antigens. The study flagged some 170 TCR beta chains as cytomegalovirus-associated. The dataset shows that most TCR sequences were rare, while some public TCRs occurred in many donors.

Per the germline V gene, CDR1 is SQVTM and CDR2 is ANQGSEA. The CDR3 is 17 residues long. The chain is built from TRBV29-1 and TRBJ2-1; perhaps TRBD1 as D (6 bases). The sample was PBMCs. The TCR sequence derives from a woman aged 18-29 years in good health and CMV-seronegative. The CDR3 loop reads CKVGDIQKASTYNEQFF. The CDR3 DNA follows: TGCAAAGTAGGGGACATCCAAAAAGCCTCCACCTACAATGAGCAGTTCTTC.